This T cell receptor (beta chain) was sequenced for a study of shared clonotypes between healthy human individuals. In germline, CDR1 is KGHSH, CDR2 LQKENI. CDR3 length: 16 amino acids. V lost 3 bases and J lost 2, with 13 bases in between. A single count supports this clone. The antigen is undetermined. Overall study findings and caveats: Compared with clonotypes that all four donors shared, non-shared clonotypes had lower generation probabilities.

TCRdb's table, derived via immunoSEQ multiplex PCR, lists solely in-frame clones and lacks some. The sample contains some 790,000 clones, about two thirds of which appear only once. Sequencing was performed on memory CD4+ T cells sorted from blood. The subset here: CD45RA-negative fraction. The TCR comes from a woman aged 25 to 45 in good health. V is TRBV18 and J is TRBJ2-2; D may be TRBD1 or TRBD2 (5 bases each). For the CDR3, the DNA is TGTGCCAGCTCACCGCTACTGGGGGAAAACACCGGGGAGCTGTTTTTT. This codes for CASSPLLGENTGELFF.